This T cell receptor beta chain derives from a study of prognosis after radiotherapy for stage I lung cancer. Two-round multiplex PCR on genomic DNA was the method by which TCR beta CDR3 was amplified. Specific primers for each TRBV and TRBJ gene were what first-round PCR used. One entry per CDR3 protein results from TCRdb running MiXCR on the multiplex PCR reads. This table holds over 30,000 distinct CDR3 sequences, around 24% found once. The CDR3 totals 15 residues. V was pared by 0 bases and J by 1 base, with 9 bases between. Germline values: CDR1 MNHEY, CDR2 SVGAGI. There are many counts of this clonotype.

This TCR was sampled from a donor over 45 with non-small cell lung cancer. Sequencing was performed on PBMCs, taken before or after stereotactic body radiation therapy (not recorded which). The V gene is TRBV6-5, the J gene TRBJ1-1; no reliable D call. CDR3 in amino acids: CASSYSAAKNTEAFF. The CDR3 nucleotides read TGTGCCAGCAGTTACTCGGCCGCTAAGAACACTGAAGCTTTCTTT.